This T cell receptor beta chain was captured in a study of T cell changes during pregnancy in multiple sclerosis. Here immunoSEQ multiplex PCR was the method, and the copy in TCRdb shows in-frame clones only, minus some. This table holds 40,000 to 60,000 clones, just over 90% found once. The CDR3 has 14 residues. Trimming pared 7 bases from V and 4 bases from J, leaving 16 bases between. The germline gives CDR1 MNHNS, CDR2 SASEGT. J is TRBJ1-2 and V is TRBV6-1; D uncertain. This receptor was taken from a female donor with multiple sclerosis, enrolled in a pregnancy study. Sequencing was performed on CD4+ T cells from peripheral blood mononuclear cells, taken before pregnancy. The CDR3 DNA reads as TGTGCCAGCACCCAGGCAATCAGTGGCTATGGCTACACCTTC. Translated, it gives CASTQAISGYGYTF.